This T cell receptor (beta chain) was observed in a study of cytomegalovirus exposure and HLA in healthy donors. Use of 60 Vbeta and 13 Jbeta primers characterized the PCR. Here immunoSEQ multiplex PCR was the method, and the copy in TCRdb shows in-frame clones only, minus some. The data hold approximately 130,000 clones, with about 80% observed a single time. General study findings and limits: Reportedly, cytomegalovirus status was diagnosed with high sensitivity and specificity. Later, TCR association rates were found to vary by HLA locus, highest for DRB1 and lowest for HLA-C. It was assumed in the presence/absence analyses that sequencing depth was roughly uniform across donors. Researchers catalogued roughly 170 TCR beta chains as cytomegalovirus-associated.

In regard to this clone: Its antigen is undetermined.

Germline CDR1 is SGHDT and CDR2 is YYEEEE. The CDR3 totals 16 residues. After removal of 2 bases from V and 7 bases from J, the junction contained 9 bases not matched to a gene. V is TRBV5-6 and J is TRBJ1-6; 7 bases map to TRBD1. The TCR comes from a woman aged 40 to 55 in good health and CMV-seronegative. Sequenced input: PBMCs. This CDR3 is CASSLLNPGGNSPLHF. The CDR3 nucleotides read TGTGCCAGCAGCTTACTAAATCCAGGGGGAAATTCACCCCTCCACTTT.